This T cell receptor beta chain was captured by sequencing in a study of cytomegalovirus exposure and HLA in healthy donors. The wider study: Ancestry clustering placed 70% to 90% of around 400 genotyped donors in the Caucasian-associated cluster.

Whole-study findings and limits: In a later analysis, TCR beta V- and J-gene trimming showed a link to a missense DCLRE1C variant. It was in a later analysis that TCR association rates were seen to vary by HLA locus, highest for DRB1 and lowest for HLA-C. Earlier findings revealed that most TCR beta V segments proved productive either about 90% or about 30% of the time.

As to this clone: As yet, its antigen is unknown.

60 Vbeta and 13 Jbeta primers were used in PCR. Method: immunoSEQ multiplex PCR; TCRdb's copy keeps in-frame clones and lacks some. The sample has about 120,000 clones; about 61% are singletons. V lost 3 bases to trimming and J lost 6 bases; unmatched junction nucleotides: 9. Germline-derived CDR1 and CDR2 are ENHRY and SYGVKD. CDR3 length: 15 residues. Sequencing input: PBMCs. The chain combines TRBV10-3 with TRBJ2-7; 9 positions match TRBD1. The source is a woman aged 30 to 39 in good health and CMV-seronegative. The CDR3 is CAISDQTGGSGEQYF. CDR3 nucleotide sequence: TGTGCCATCAGTGACCAGACAGGGGGAAGTGGCGAGCAGTACTTC.